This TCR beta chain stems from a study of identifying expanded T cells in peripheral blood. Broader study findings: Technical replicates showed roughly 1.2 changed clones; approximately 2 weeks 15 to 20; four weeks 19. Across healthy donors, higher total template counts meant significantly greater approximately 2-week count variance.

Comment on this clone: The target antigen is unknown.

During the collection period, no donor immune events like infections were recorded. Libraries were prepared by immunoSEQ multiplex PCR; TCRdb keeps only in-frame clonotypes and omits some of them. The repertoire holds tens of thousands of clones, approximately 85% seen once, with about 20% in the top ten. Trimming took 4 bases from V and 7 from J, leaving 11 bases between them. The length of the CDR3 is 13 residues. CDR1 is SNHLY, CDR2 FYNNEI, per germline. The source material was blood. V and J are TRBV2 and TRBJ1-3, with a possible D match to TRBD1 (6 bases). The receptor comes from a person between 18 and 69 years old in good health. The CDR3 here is CASSAGQSNTIYF. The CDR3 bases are TGTGCCAGCAGTGCCGGACAGTCGAACACCATATATTTT.